This TCR beta chain was sequenced for a study of blood T cell repertoires in COVID-19. Study-level information: Material from acute and convalescent COVID-19 was sourced from the United States, Italy and Spain.

Some clones are missing from TCRdb's copy, which holds only in-frame ones; the method was immunoSEQ multiplex PCR. The table includes approximately 44,000 clones, roughly 80% detected once. The junction had 4 bases not matched to a gene; V was cut back by 6 bases and J by 5 bases. Germline V CDR1 and CDR2: SGHAT, FQDESV (reference sequence). The CDR3 consists of 13 residues. The sample was peripheral blood. The TCR originated in a woman older than 75 with acute or convalescent COVID-19. The J gene is TRBJ2-4, the V gene TRBV11-1, with 7 bases matching TRBD2. In nucleotides, the CDR3 is TGTGCCAGCAGTCAAGGACTAGAAAACATTCAGTACTTC. It yields the protein CASSQGLENIQYF.